This TCR beta chain is from a study of OX40 agonist ivuxolimab in advanced cancers. A note on this clone: The antigen is not known.

General study findings and limits: Expanded clones tended on average to be more numerous among CD8+ T cells than CD4+.

Assay used: immunoSEQ multiplex PCR; TCRdb lists only in-frame clones, some missing. The sample consists of fewer than 50,000 clones, approximately 91% of them appearing once. CDR3 length equals 15 residues. Germline loops: CDR1 MNHNY, CDR2 SVGAGI (reference sequence). Unmatched junction bases numbered 11, after V lost 10 bases and J lost 1 base. This chain uses TRBV6-6 with TRBJ2-3, with 7 positions matching TRBD1. The sample here was CD4+ or CD8+ T cells sorted from blood, taken in a trial of the OX40 agonist ivuxolimab. This TCR was sampled from an adult with an advanced solid tumor such as melanoma, head and neck, liver or kidney cancer. The CDR3 here is CATKGGRLRTDTQYF. The CDR3 nucleotides are TGTGCCACTAAAGGGGGCCGACTACGCACAGATACGCAGTATTTT.